Listed here are 26 T cell receptor beta chains from one sample, sequenced in a study of T cell changes during pregnancy in multiple sclerosis. The table came from immunoSEQ multiplex PCR; TCRdb's copy has only in-frame clones and leaves some out. The sample includes roughly 9,900 clones, about 89% seen only once; the top ten take approximately 5.1%. The input for sequencing was CD8+ T cells from peripheral blood mononuclear cells, taken in the first trimester of pregnancy. These receptors were taken from a female donor in good health, enrolled as a control in a pregnancy study.

This chain links TRBV6-1 with TRBJ2-7; the match to TRBD1 covers 8 bases. V shed 6 bases, J shed 3 bases, and the junction held 7 bases outside the gene matches. Germline V gene lookup returns CDR1 MNHNS and CDR2 SASEGT. The CDR3 extends over 14 amino acids. CDR3 protein: CASRGDRSFYEQYF. The CDR3 DNA reads TGTGCCAGCAGAGGGGACAGGTCATTCTACGAGCAGTACTTC.

This clone was detected only once. Written as DNA, the CDR3 is TGTGCCTGGAGTAAGGCGGTCTCTGGAAACACCATATATTTT. Its translation is CAWSKAVSGNTIYF. The chain carries TRBV30 and TRBJ1-3; D unresolved. The V and J ends lost 2 bases and 0 bases respectively, with 8 bases between them. Germline V CDR1 and CDR2: GTSNPN, SVGIG (reference sequence). The CDR3 runs 14 residues. The entire variable domain, with the rest obtained from reference TRBV30 and TRBJ1-3, is as follows: SQTIHQWPATLVQPVGSPLSLECTVEGTSNPNLYWYRQAAGRGLQLLFYSVGIGQISSEVPQNLSASRPQDRQFILSSKKLLLSDSGFYLCAWSKAVSGNTIYFGEGSWLTVV.

CDR3 sequence reads: CASSLVSQGGAGTDTQYF. The CDR3 DNA reads TGTGCCAGCAGCTTAGTGTCCCAGGGCGGGGCTGGCACAGATACGCAGTATTTT. The V call is TRBV7-2, the J call TRBJ2-3; TRBD2 might be the D (6 bases). V lost 1 base, J lost 1 base, and 18 bases lay in between. Looked up from germline, CDR1 is SGHTA and CDR2 is FQGNSA. The CDR3 covers 18 residues.

The chain couples TRBV7-9 to TRBJ1-3; perhaps TRBD1 as D (5 bases). Trimming stripped 1 base from V and 2 bases from J, with 21 bases between. CDR1 is SEHNR, CDR2 FQNEAQ, per germline (reference sequence). The CDR3 spans 19 residues. CDR3 amino acids: CASSLVLWGNKDAGNTIYF. Written as DNA, the CDR3 is TGTGCCAGCAGCTTAGTACTATGGGGCAACAAGGACGCTGGAAACACCATATATTTT.

The chain is built from TRBV19 and TRBJ1-3; D is undetermined. The CDR3 spans 11 residues. CDR1 and CDR2 (germline): LNHDA, SQIVND (reference sequence). V was trimmed by 5 bases and J by 4 bases, leaving 3 bases between them. This chain's CDR3 is CASSPGNTIYF. The CDR3 bases are TGTGCCAGTAGTCCGGGAAACACCATATATTTT.

The rearrangement uses TRBV27 and TRBJ2-1, with D possibly TRBD2 on 7 matching bases. The CDR3 loop spans 14 amino acids. The ends were cut back, 3 bases at V and 12 bases at J, with 18 bases in the middle. Germline CDR1 reads MNHEY; CDR2 reads SMNVEV (reference sequence). The DNA for the CDR3 is TGTGCCAGCAGTTTTGAGCGGGGTGGGGGCTGGCAGTTCTTC. It encodes CASSFERGGGWQFF.

V usage is TRBV7-9 and J usage is TRBJ1-6; D not certain. This CDR3 contains 15 residues. Between the trimmed V and J ends, which lost 6 bases and 0 bases, there was a span of 9 bases. CDR1 and CDR2 from the germline V gene are SEHNR and FQNEAQ (reference sequence). The CDR3 loop is CASRPTDSYNSPLHF. The CDR3 DNA sequence: TGTGCCAGCAGACCTACCGACTCCTATAATTCACCCCTCCACTTT.

V and J are TRBV10-3 and TRBJ1-2; possibly TRBD1 for D (6 bases). Germline CDR1 and CDR2: ENHRY and SYGVKD. V was cut by 7 bases and J by 0 bases, with 12 bases left in between. The CDR3 sequence is 14 residues long. The CDR3 coding sequence is TGTGCCATCAACCCGACAGGATCTAACTATGGCTACACCTTC. Its translation: CAINPTGSNYGYTF.

The rearrangement links TRBV19 to TRBJ2-7; 13 nucleotides line up with TRBD2. J was trimmed by 5 bases and V by 0 bases; bases with no gene match: 7. The CDR3 extends over 17 amino acids. Germline-derived CDR1 and CDR2 are LNHDA and SQIVND (reference sequence). CDR3 sequence reads: CASSIDLTSGGADEQYF. CDR3 sequence (DNA): TGTGCCAGTAGTATAGATCTTACTAGCGGGGGGGCCGACGAGCAGTACTTC.

The V call is TRBV7-3, the J call TRBJ2-7, with TRBD1 identical over 10 bases. This CDR3 comprises 15 residues. V lost 2 bases to trimming and J lost 0 bases; unmatched junction nucleotides: 1. Germline V CDR1 and CDR2: SGHTA, FQGTGA. CDR3 nucleotides: TGTGCCAGCAGCTTAGGGACAGGGGCCTCCTACGAGCAGTACTTC. This gives the protein CASSLGTGASYEQYF.

This clone has only a few counts. The chain has TRBV5-6 and TRBJ1-1; TRBD1 matches 8 bases. With V trimmed by 2 bases and J by 0 bases, 3 bases remained unmatched. The V gene's germline CDR1 is SGHDT and CDR2 YYEEEE. The CDR3 has 15 residues. This CDR3 is CASSLDRGMNTEAFF. The CDR3 nucleotides read TGTGCCAGCAGCTTAGACAGGGGCATGAACACTGAAGCTTTCTTT.

The chain uses TRBV7-6 and TRBJ2-5, with 8 nucleotides matching TRBD1. The CDR3 covers 13 residues. In germline, CDR1 is SGHVS, CDR2 FNYEAQ. The V gene end was trimmed by 5 bases and the J gene end by 5 bases; junction bases not matched to a gene: 4. The CDR3 bases are TGTGCCAGCAGCCCGCACAGGGGGGAGACCCAGTACTTC. Amino acids: CASSPHRGETQYF.

The chain links TRBV15 to TRBJ1-3; 9 bases map to TRBD1. Trimming at V came to 3 bases and at J to 4 bases, leaving 7 bases not matched to a gene. The germline gives CDR1 LNHNV, CDR2 YYDKDF (reference sequence). The CDR3 loop spans 16 amino acids. CDR3 residues: CATSSFGTGPGNTIYF. CDR3 DNA sequence: TGTGCCACCAGCAGTTTTGGGACAGGGCCGGGAAACACCATATATTTT.

This clone was recorded only once. The chain recombines TRBV9 with TRBJ2-7; TRBD2 matches at 8 bases. V shed 4 bases, J shed 2 bases, and the junction held 8 bases outside the gene matches. Germline V gene lookup returns CDR1 SGDLS and CDR2 YYNGEE. The CDR3 totals 15 residues. The CDR3 sequence: CASSLYISGAYEQYF. CDR3 sequence (DNA): TGTGCCAGCAGCCTCTACATTAGCGGGGCCTACGAGCAGTACTTC.

This chain connects TRBV7-8 to TRBJ1-5; no definite D call. The germline V gene encodes CDR1 SGHVS and CDR2 FQNEAQ. V was clipped by 3 bases and J by 15 bases, with 21 bases between them. This CDR3 is 14 amino acids long. CDR3 coding DNA: TGTGCCAGCAGCTTCGTGCCGGGGATATATAGCCCGCATTTT. Translating gives CASSFVPGIYSPHF.

This clone was picked up one time. The chain recombines TRBV2 with TRBJ1-2, with 9 bases identical to TRBD1. The CDR3 covers 15 residues. Germline loops: CDR1 SNHLY, CDR2 FYNNEI. The junction had 11 bases not matched to a gene; V was cut back by 6 bases and J by 6 bases. CDR3 sequence: CASSVDRGGSDGYTF. CDR3 in DNA: TGTGCCAGCAGCGTTGACAGGGGGGGATCAGATGGCTACACCTTC.

The chain couples TRBV7-3 to TRBJ2-3; 9 nucleotides agree with TRBD2. Germline assignment: CDR1 SGHTA and CDR2 FQGTGA. The junction had 5 bases not matched to a gene; V was cut back by 2 bases and J by 2 bases. The CDR3 is made up of 16 amino acids. The CDR3 spells CASSLWRGGPTDTQYF. The CDR3 DNA is TGTGCCAGCAGCTTATGGCGGGGGGGGCCCACAGATACGCAGTATTTT.

A single count supports this clone. The rearrangement links TRBV5-6 to TRBJ2-1; 12 nucleotides agree with TRBD2. This CDR3 has 15 residues. CDR1 and CDR2 (germline): SGHDT, YYEEEE. The V segment lost 6 bases and the J segment 9 bases; nucleotides outside the gene matches: 10. CDR3 in amino acids: CASNTLAGGDGEQFF. For the CDR3, the DNA is TGTGCCAGCAACACACTAGCGGGGGGAGACGGTGAGCAGTTCTTC.

The DNA for the CDR3 is TGTGCCAGCAACGAAGACAGGGGGACCGGTGGCTACACCTTC. Its protein product is CASNEDRGTGGYTF. The rearrangement uses TRBV5-4 and TRBJ1-2, with 9 bases identical to TRBD1. Per germline, CDR1 SGHNT and CDR2 YYREEE (reference sequence). The trim removed 6 bases at V and 7 bases at J, leaving 10 bases unmatched. The CDR3 runs to 14 residues.

This rearrangement joins TRBV7-2 to TRBJ2-5; a weak D match, TRBD1 (6 bases). Per germline, CDR1 SGHTA and CDR2 FQGNSA. There are 13 residues in the CDR3. Trimming took 7 bases from V and 0 from J, leaving 9 bases between them. The CDR3 here is CASTWTDQETQYF. The CDR3 DNA follows: TGTGCCAGCACCTGGACAGACCAAGAGACCCAGTACTTC.

CDR3 sequence (DNA): TGTGCCAGCAAGCGGACAGGGCCCACTGAAGCTTTCTTT. It yields the protein CASKRTGPTEAFF. This chain uses TRBV5-6 with TRBJ1-1; 8 bases agree with TRBD1. Germline V gene lookup returns CDR1 SGHDT and CDR2 YYEEEE. V was clipped by 6 bases and J by 4 bases; unmatched bases: 5. The CDR3 contains 13 residues.

The gene calls are TRBV6-4 and TRBJ2-1; the match to TRBD2 covers 7 bases. The CDR3 spans 13 residues. Trimming removed 0 bases from V and 8 bases from J; junction bases left unmatched: 1. Germline CDR1 is MRHNA and CDR2 is SNTAGT. Written as DNA, the CDR3 is TGTGCCAGCAGTGACTCTGGGAGGGATGAGCAGTTCTTC. It is translated as CASSDSGRDEQFF.

The chain couples TRBV7-8 to TRBJ2-3; 13 nucleotides align to TRBD2. Germline values: CDR1 SGHVS, CDR2 FQNEAQ. V lost 4 bases, J lost 7 bases, and 14 bases stayed unmatched. The CDR3 has 18 residues. The DNA for the CDR3 is TGTGCCAGCAGCTCCCCGACTAGCGGGGGGCTCCAAAACCATACGCAGTATTTT. As protein: CASSSPTSGGLQNHTQYF.

The rearrangement uses TRBV11-2 and TRBJ1-6; maybe TRBD1 (5 bases). CDR1 is SGHAT and CDR2 is FQNNGV in the germline V gene. V was pared by 4 bases and J by 9 bases, with 16 bases between. This CDR3 has 15 residues. This CDR3 reads CASSSRGHIGSPLHF. The CDR3 region has the DNA TGTGCCAGCAGCTCCAGAGGACATATCGGTTCACCCCTCCACTTT.

J is TRBJ2-2 and V is TRBV29-1, with unresolved D. V was cut by 6 bases and J by 6 bases, with 11 bases left in between. The CDR3 length is 12 residues. The germline V gene encodes CDR1 SQVTM and CDR2 ANQGSEA. The DNA for the CDR3 is TGCAGCGTCCTCCTCCCAGCCGGGGAGCTGTTTTTT. Protein: CSVLLPAGELFF.

This clone turned up a few times. This chain links TRBV25-1 with TRBJ1-1; weak D call: TRBD1 (5 bases). The germline V and J ends were trimmed by 3 bases and 4 bases, with 12 bases remaining between them. The CDR3 is 14 amino acids. The germline V gene has CDR1 MGHDK and CDR2 SYGVNS. CDR3 in amino acids: CASSDLADSTEAFF. DNA for the CDR3: TGTGCCAGCAGTGATTTGGCTGACAGCACTGAAGCTTTCTTT.